The following is a T cell receptor (beta chain) sequence with its context. Its antigen is as yet unknown. TCRdb called the reads again in MiXCR, with one record for every CDR3 protein. Here the sample spans nearly 700,000 distinct CDR3 sequences, about 30% being singletons. The source of the sample is a study of T cell repertoires in cytomegalovirus infection. Study outcomes and limitations: There were HLA-C-restricted CMV-specific TCR beta clonotypes dominating the ex vivo response.

The receptor was derived from a human donor in good health (CMV status not recorded). Some clones in this sample may be carry-over from other donors' samples. Sample: cultured PBMCs, taken from culture after CMV antigen stimulation.

The CDR3 loop reads CASSRTGIYEQYF. DNA of the CDR3: TGTGCCAGCAGCAGGACAGGTATCTACGAGCAGTACTTC. The V call is TRBV7-2, the J call TRBJ2-7, with 7 bases lining up with TRBD1. V gave up 5 bases and J gave up 3 bases; unmatched junction bases: 4. The CDR3 is 13 amino acids. Germline values: CDR1 SGHTA, CDR2 FQGNSA.